These 8 T cell receptor beta chains were sequenced from one sample in a study of shared clonotypes between healthy human individuals. TCRdb's copy holds only in-frame clones and misses some; the assay was immunoSEQ multiplex PCR. The sample shows 2 million to 2.5 million clones, 92% of them seen only once. Sequenced input: naive CD4+ T cells from PBMCs. Subset of the sample: CD45RA+ positively selected. The receptors shown here come from a man younger than 35 in good health. Some clones in this sample may be carry-over from other donors' samples.

The V gene is TRBV29-1, the J gene TRBJ2-7; perhaps TRBD2 as D (6 bases). Germline CDR1 SQVTM, CDR2 ANQGSEA. V was trimmed by 6 bases and J by 2 bases, leaving 20 bases between them. The CDR3 sequence is 15 residues long. The CDR3 DNA follows: TGCAGCGTGGGGGTCAAGCGGGTAAGGCCCTACGAGCAGTACTTC. It translates to CSVGVKRVRPYEQYF.

This chain uses TRBV5-1 with TRBJ2-2; TRBD1 might be the D (6 bases). The CDR3 totals 15 residues. V lost 2 bases and J 5 bases, leaving 13 bases between the germline ends. The germline gives CDR1 SGHRS, CDR2 YFSETQ. The CDR3 sequence is CASSFALTGTGELFF. DNA of the CDR3: TGCGCCAGCAGCTTCGCTTTAACAGGGACCGGGGAGCTGTTTTTT.

V usage is TRBV7-3 and J usage is TRBJ2-7, with D uncertain. This CDR3 is 13 amino acids long. Trimming removed 2 bases from V and 5 bases from J, with 10 bases in between. Germline V gene data show CDR1 as SGHTA and CDR2 as FQGTGA. The CDR3: CASSLGVADEQYF. Written as DNA, the CDR3 is TGTGCCAGCAGCTTAGGAGTCGCTGACGAGCAGTACTTC.

The gene calls are TRBV28 and TRBJ2-3, with a possible D match to TRBD1 (6 bases). The germline CDR1 and CDR2 sequences are MDHEN and SYDVKM. V lost 7 bases and J 0 bases, leaving 14 bases between the germline ends. The CDR3 spans 15 residues. In DNA, the CDR3 is TGTGCCAGCACCGGGACAATACCTAGCACAGATACGCAGTATTTT. Its protein is CASTGTIPSTDTQYF.

In regard to this clone: Distinct nucleotide sequences in the sample also encode this CDR3. V is TRBV18 and J is TRBJ2-2, with D perhaps TRBD2 (5 bases). CDR1 is KGHSH and CDR2 is LQKENI in the germline V gene. CDR3 size: 15 residues. Deletions cut 0 bases from V and 1 base from J, with 6 bases between. The CDR3 bases are TGTGCCAGCTCACCACCGAGCGGGAACACCGGGGAGCTGTTTTTT. As protein: CASSPPSGNTGELFF.

The J gene is TRBJ1-4, the V gene TRBV5-4, with D uncertain. Germline V gene sequence: CDR1 SGHNT, CDR2 YYREEE (reference sequence). This CDR3 has 13 amino acids. V was cut by 4 bases and J by 2 bases, with 6 bases left in between. The CDR3: CASSRYTNEKLFF. Written as DNA, the CDR3 is TGTGCCAGCAGCCGTTACACTAATGAAAAACTGTTTTTT.

Concerning this clone itself: This CDR3 is also generated by other DNA sequences in the sample. The V call is TRBV29-1, the J call TRBJ1-2; D gene ambiguous. The CDR3 totals 13 residues. The V gene lost 4 bases and the J gene lost 1 base, with 10 bases spanning the gap. Germline CDR1 is SQVTM and CDR2 is ANQGSEA. The CDR3 reads CSVGRRLNYGYTF. CDR3 nucleotide sequence: TGCAGCGTTGGTAGGCGACTTAACTATGGCTACACCTTC.

The chain employs TRBV4-1 and TRBJ1-4; D gene uncertain. Trimming shortened V by 1 base and J by 8 bases, and 8 bases separated the two germline ends. Germline loops: CDR1 MGHRA, CDR2 YSYEKL. The CDR3 spans 13 residues. CDR3 protein: CASSQALSEKLFF. The CDR3 coding sequence is TGCGCCAGCAGCCAAGCCTTATCGGAAAAACTGTTTTTT.